A single sample gave rise to the 29 T cell receptor beta chains below, sequenced in a study of blood T cell repertoires in COVID-19 (dated by TCRdb to about 2020). Libraries were constructed by the immunoSEQ multiplex PCR assay. The clones in this table, taken by TCRdb from immuneACCESS, are in-frame only. Not every clone is retained; where verified, under half of the shortfall comes from an unresolved V gene, and the cause of the rest is unknown. This sample comprises about 140,000 clones, about 87% of them detected only once. The ten most abundant clones make up over 2% of the sample. The sample consisted of peripheral blood. These receptors originate from a human donor with COVID-19, enrolled during active disease. The donor label of this sample is uncertain.

V gene TRBV19 combines with J gene TRBJ2-3, with D possibly being TRBD1 (5 bases). V was cut by 3 bases and J by 2 bases, with 12 bases left in between. CDR1 and CDR2 from the germline V gene are LNHDA and SQIVND (reference sequence). This CDR3 has 15 amino acids. CDR3 nucleotide sequence: TGTGCCAGTAGTATCCGGACACCCTCCACAGATACGCAGTATTTT. Translated: CASSIRTPSTDTQYF. The full variable domain, in which reference TRBV19 and TRBJ2-3 provide the parts outside the CDR3, is DGGITQSPKYLFRKEGQNVTLSCEQNLNHDAMYWYRQDPGQGLRLIYYSQIVNDFQKGDIAEGYSVSREKKESFPLTVTSAQKNPTAFYLCASSIRTPSTDTQYFGPGTRLTVL.

The chain carries TRBV7-2 and TRBJ2-5; 15 nucleotides agree with TRBD2. CDR1 and CDR2 (germline): SGHTA, FQGNSA. V dropped 2 bases and J dropped 5; count of bases not matched to a gene: 9. This CDR3 spans 18 amino acids. The CDR3 nucleotides are TGTGCCAGCAGCTTATTGGGACTAGCGGGGGGCCTGGGGGAGACCCAGTACTTC. Protein product: CASSLLGLAGGLGETQYF.

This chain links TRBV5-4 with TRBJ1-1; the match to TRBD1 covers 7 bases. This CDR3 contains 15 residues. V was clipped by 0 bases and J by 1 base; unmatched bases: 3. Germline CDR1 and CDR2: SGHNT and YYREEE (reference sequence). The DNA for the CDR3 is TGTGCCAGCAGCTTGGACTACAGGGGGAACACTGAAGCTTTCTTT. This encodes CASSLDYRGNTEAFF.

The genes are TRBV7-2 and TRBJ2-7, with a possible D match to TRBD1 (6 bases). There are 14 residues in the CDR3. CDR1 is SGHTA and CDR2 is FQGNSA in the germline V gene. The V gene lost 1 base and the J gene lost 0 bases, with 7 bases spanning the gap. The CDR3 region is CASSLETGSYEQYF. CDR3 sequence (DNA): TGTGCCAGCAGCTTAGAGACAGGCTCCTACGAGCAGTACTTC.

The chain uses TRBV19 and TRBJ1-2; 10 bases map to TRBD1. Per germline, CDR1 LNHDA and CDR2 SQIVND (reference sequence). The CDR3 contains 14 residues. Unmatched junction bases numbered 8, after V lost 5 bases and J lost 8 bases. The CDR3 is CASSQRQGAGGYTF. DNA for the CDR3: TGTGCCAGTAGTCAACGACAGGGGGCCGGCGGCTACACCTTC.

The chain uses TRBV19 and TRBJ1-6; 7 bases fit TRBD1. The trim removed 7 bases at V and 1 base at J, leaving 7 bases unmatched. CDR3 length: 16 residues. Germline V gene data show CDR1 as LNHDA and CDR2 as SQIVND (reference sequence). The CDR3: CASTRRDSSYNSPLHF. CDR3 coding DNA: TGTGCCAGTACCCGCCGGGACAGTTCCTATAATTCACCCCTCCACTTT.

The chain recombines TRBV10-3 with TRBJ1-1, with 7 bases fitting TRBD1. The CDR3 covers 14 residues. Germline assignment: CDR1 ENHRY and CDR2 SYGVKD. The V segment lost 6 bases and the J segment 0 bases; nucleotides outside the gene matches: 4. The chain's CDR3 is CAIRSGTVNTEAFF. CDR3 bases: TGTGCCATCAGATCCGGGACAGTGAACACTGAAGCTTTCTTT.

The rearrangement uses TRBV11-2 and TRBJ1-4; no definite D call. The germline V gene has CDR1 SGHAT and CDR2 FQNNGV. This CDR3 is 11 amino acids long. With 5 bases removed from V and 8 bases from J, the gap between germline ends came to 6 bases. The CDR3 DNA follows: TGTGCCAGCAGCGTCAGGGAAAAACTGTTTTTT. This codes for CASSVREKLFF. The full variable domain, its missing parts supplied by reference TRBV11-2 and TRBJ1-4, is EAGVAQSPRYKIIEKRQSVAFWCNPISGHATLYWYQQILGQGPKLLIQFQNNGVVDDSQLPKDRFSAERLKGVDSTLKIQPAKLEDSAVYLCASSVREKLFFGSGTQLSVL.

The V call is TRBV5-1, the J call TRBJ2-7; D is possibly TRBD1 (6 bases). This CDR3 is 15 amino acids long. Trimming shortened V by 1 base and J by 0 bases, and 11 bases separated the two germline ends. Germline V gene sequence: CDR1 SGHRS, CDR2 YFSETQ. The CDR3 sequence: CASSLIGRGSYEQYF. In DNA form, the CDR3 reads TGCGCCAGCAGCTTGATCGGCAGGGGCTCCTACGAGCAGTACTTC.

This chain uses TRBV19 with TRBJ2-7, with 7 positions matching TRBD1. The trim removed 4 bases at V and 5 bases at J, leaving 11 bases unmatched. Germline assignment: CDR1 LNHDA and CDR2 SQIVND (reference sequence). This CDR3 spans 15 amino acids. CDR3 sequence (DNA): TGTGCCAGTAGTAGAGGTTCAACAGGGGACAACGAGCAGTACTTC. Translation: CASSRGSTGDNEQYF.

CDR3 region: CASSLPGGGEETQYF. DNA of the CDR3: TGTGCCAGCAGCTTGCCAGGGGGAGGCGAAGAGACCCAGTACTTC. The V gene is TRBV5-4, the J gene TRBJ2-5; D might be TRBD1 (7 bases). The germline CDR1 and CDR2 sequences are SGHNT and YYREEE (reference sequence). The CDR3 is 15 residues long. The V gene lost 1 base and the J gene lost 3 bases, with 13 bases spanning the gap.

This clone was seen a handful of times. The chain carries TRBV28 and TRBJ2-2; the match to TRBD1 covers 9 bases. The V gene end was trimmed by 6 bases and the J gene end by 4 bases; junction bases not matched to a gene: 3. The CDR3 loop spans 14 amino acids. Germline CDR1 is MDHEN and CDR2 is SYDVKM. CDR3 region: CASSVTGGTGELFF. CDR3 coding DNA: TGTGCCAGCAGCGTGACAGGGGGCACCGGGGAGCTGTTTTTT.

Points on this clone: Compared with germline, one end of the junction differs, possibly owing to a read error. The chain joins TRBV7-7 to TRBJ2-5; D perhaps matches TRBD2 (6 bases). The CDR3 has 14 amino acids. The germline CDR1 and CDR2 sequences are SSHAT and FNYEAQ (reference sequence). Written as DNA, the CDR3 is TGTGCTAGCAGCTTAATGGGAGGCCAAGAGACCCAGTACTTC. Translated: CASSLMGGQETQYF.

The chain employs TRBV2 and TRBJ1-1; D gene ambiguous. Trimming took off 5 bases at V and 0 bases at J, with 4 bases between the two ends. Per the germline V gene, CDR1 is SNHLY and CDR2 is FYNNEI. CDR3 size: 12 residues. The CDR3 DNA is TGTGCCAGCAGTCTCGTGAACACTGAAGCTTTCTTT. Translation: CASSLVNTEAFF.

The chain has TRBV18 and TRBJ2-3; 8 bases line up with TRBD2. The CDR3 extends over 21 amino acids. Trimming cost V 2 bases and J 4 bases; bases outside gene matches: 23. CDR1 and CDR2 from the germline V gene are KGHSH and LQKENI. For the CDR3, the DNA is TGTGCCAGCTCACCAACGATCCAGGGAGGCACTAGCGGAGGAGGGTCAGATACGCAGTATTTT. Its protein is CASSPTIQGGTSGGGSDTQYF.

This clone appeared a few times. CDR3 bases: TGTGCCAGCTCCAGAGACAGGGGGCTGTCCTATAATTCACCCCTCCACTTT. Protein sequence: CASSRDRGLSYNSPLHF. V gene TRBV27 combines with J gene TRBJ1-6; TRBD1 matches at 10 bases. CDR1 is MNHEY, CDR2 SMNVEV, per germline (reference sequence). Germline trimming cut 8 bases from V and 1 base from J; bases unmatched to any gene: 8. The CDR3 totals 17 residues.

In this sample, this clone turned up a few times. The chain is built from TRBV7-3 and TRBJ1-2; 9 bases align to TRBD1. The CDR3 sequence is 14 residues long. Germline CDR1 is SGHTA and CDR2 is FQGTGA. Germline trimming cut 5 bases from V and 3 bases from J; bases unmatched to any gene: 4. The CDR3 bases are TGTGCCAGCAGCCCGGGACAGGGTGACTATGGCTACACCTTC. Its translation: CASSPGQGDYGYTF.

V is TRBV30 and J is TRBJ1-4, with a possible D match to TRBD1 (5 bases). V was pared by 4 bases and J by 8 bases, with 17 bases between. This CDR3 has 14 residues. Germline CDR1 is GTSNPN and CDR2 is SVGIG (reference sequence). The CDR3 loop is CAWTSRGGLEKLFF. DNA for the CDR3: TGTGCCTGGACCTCCCGGGGGGGTTTGGAAAAACTGTTTTTT.

V and J are TRBV7-9 and TRBJ1-2; 12 bases are shared with TRBD1. From germline, CDR1 is SEHNR and CDR2 FQNEAQ (reference sequence). This CDR3 is built from 18 residues. Trimming removed 4 bases from V and 8 bases from J; junction bases left unmatched: 17. CDR3 region: CASSSGTGGGYQLDGYTF. CDR3 coding DNA: TGTGCCAGCAGCTCCGGGACAGGGGGCGGCTACCAACTAGACGGCTACACCTTC.

V usage is TRBV2 and J usage is TRBJ1-1; D unresolved. The CDR3 covers 13 residues. Germline V CDR1 and CDR2: SNHLY, FYNNEI. V lost 6 bases to trimming and J lost 0 bases, with 8 bases between them. The CDR3 nucleotides are TGTGCCAGCAGGGCAGACTTGAACACTGAAGCTTTCTTT. It translates to CASRADLNTEAFF.

The chain uses TRBV21-1 and TRBJ2-2; the table's D call of TRBD1 was not tested on the DNA. TRBV21-1 is a documented pseudogene. This CDR3 is 17 amino acids long. The CDR3 region is CASSEKGTGIQDGELFF. The CDR3 DNA reads as TGTGCCAGCAGCGAAAAAGGGACAGGGATCCAGGACGGGGAGCTGTTTTTT.

The chain joins TRBV5-1 to TRBJ2-7; TRBD1 agrees at 9 bases. CDR3 length: 16 amino acids. The junction had 6 bases not matched to a gene; V was cut back by 2 bases and J by 0 bases. Per the germline V gene, CDR1 is SGHRS and CDR2 is YFSETQ. DNA for the CDR3: TGCGCCAGCAGCTTATCTTTGACAGGGGGCTCCTACGAGCAGTACTTC. Amino acids: CASSLSLTGGSYEQYF.

This clone is a singleton in its sample. The chain has TRBV29-1 and TRBJ1-2; 9 bases fit TRBD1. This CDR3 has 12 amino acids. Germline V CDR1 and CDR2: SQVTM, ANQGSEA. The V segment lost 7 bases and the J segment 4 bases; nucleotides outside the gene matches: 4. For the CDR3, the DNA is TGCAGCGACAGGGGGCCAGGCTATGGCTACACCTTC. This gives the protein CSDRGPGYGYTF.

This clone is a singleton in its sample. V and J are TRBV6-1 and TRBJ2-7; 11 nucleotides line up with TRBD1. CDR3 length equals 16 residues. From germline, CDR1 is MNHNS and CDR2 SASEGT. Trimming cost V 1 base and J 4 bases; bases outside gene matches: 6. The CDR3 DNA follows: TGTGCCAGCAGTGAAGTTTGGACAGGGGGCCGTTACGAGCAGTACTTC. Protein product: CASSEVWTGGRYEQYF.

This clone appeared once. The chain has TRBV2 and TRBJ1-4; 9 nucleotides agree with TRBD1. The CDR3 contains 14 residues. V shed 2 bases and J 8 bases; nucleotides not matched to a gene: 3. Germline values: CDR1 SNHLY, CDR2 FYNNEI. The CDR3 DNA is TGTGCCAGCAGTGAATTCGGACAGGGGGAAAAACTGTTTTTT. Translation: CASSEFGQGEKLFF.

The chain uses TRBV11-1 and TRBJ2-2; 8 positions match TRBD2. Germline trimming cut 8 bases from V and 5 bases from J; bases unmatched to any gene: 13. Germline values: CDR1 SGHAT, CDR2 FQDESV (reference sequence). The CDR3 loop spans 16 amino acids. The CDR3 bases are TGTGCCAGCTGTAGCGGGACCCTAGGAACAACCGGGGAGCTGTTTTTT. It translates to CASCSGTLGTTGELFF.

J is TRBJ1-4 and V is TRBV4-2; 9 bases map to TRBD1. J gave up 7 bases and V 4 bases, and 4 bases lay outside the gene matches. This CDR3 has 14 residues. Germline V lookup: CDR1 LGHNA, CDR2 YNFKEQ. The CDR3 spells CASSPQGAGEKLFF. The CDR3 bases are TGTGCCAGCAGCCCACAGGGGGCGGGTGAAAAACTGTTTTTT.

The chain is built from TRBV30 and TRBJ2-4; TRBD1 matches 9 bases. Germline values: CDR1 GTSNPN, CDR2 SVGIG (reference sequence). The CDR3 consists of 15 residues. J was trimmed by 0 bases and V by 1 base; bases with no gene match: 1. Written as DNA, the CDR3 is TGTGCCTGGAGTGAACAGGGGGCAGCCAAAAACATTCAGTACTTC. This codes for CAWSEQGAAKNIQYF.

The chain carries TRBV6-4 and TRBJ2-6; 8 bases agree with TRBD1. CDR3 length: 20 amino acids. Trimming cost V 0 bases and J 2 bases; bases outside gene matches: 12. The germline V gene encodes CDR1 MRHNA and CDR2 SNTAGT. In DNA, the CDR3 is TGTGCCAGCAGTGACTCGAGCAGGGGGCAGGGAATTACTGGGGCCAACGTCCTGACTTTC. It yields the protein CASSDSSRGQGITGANVLTF.